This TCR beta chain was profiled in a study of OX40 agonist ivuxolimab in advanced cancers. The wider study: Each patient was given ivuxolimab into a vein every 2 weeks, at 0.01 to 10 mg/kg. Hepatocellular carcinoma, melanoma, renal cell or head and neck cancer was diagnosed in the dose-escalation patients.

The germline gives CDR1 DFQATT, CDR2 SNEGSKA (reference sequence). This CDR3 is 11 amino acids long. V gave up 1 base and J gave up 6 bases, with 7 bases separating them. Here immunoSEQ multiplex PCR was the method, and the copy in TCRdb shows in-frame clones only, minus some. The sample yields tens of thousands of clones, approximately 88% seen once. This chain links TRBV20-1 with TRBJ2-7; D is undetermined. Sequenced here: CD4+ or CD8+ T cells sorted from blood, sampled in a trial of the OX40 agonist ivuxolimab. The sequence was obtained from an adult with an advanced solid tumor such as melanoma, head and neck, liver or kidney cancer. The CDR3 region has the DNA TGCAGTGCTAGAGTGGCTGCCGAGCAGTACTTC. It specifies CSARVAAEQYF.